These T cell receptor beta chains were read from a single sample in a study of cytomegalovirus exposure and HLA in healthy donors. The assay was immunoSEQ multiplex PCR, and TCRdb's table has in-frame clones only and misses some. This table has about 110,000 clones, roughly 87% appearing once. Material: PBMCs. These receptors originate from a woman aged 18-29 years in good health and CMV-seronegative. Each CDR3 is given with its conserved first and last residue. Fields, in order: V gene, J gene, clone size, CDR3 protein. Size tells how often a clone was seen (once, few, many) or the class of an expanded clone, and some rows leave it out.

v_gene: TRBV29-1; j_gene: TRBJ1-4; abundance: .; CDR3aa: CSATTGEDEKLFF
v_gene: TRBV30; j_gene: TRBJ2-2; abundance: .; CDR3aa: CAWSAGQTITGELFF
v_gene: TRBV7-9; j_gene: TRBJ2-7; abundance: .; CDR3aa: CASSLQNNYEQYF
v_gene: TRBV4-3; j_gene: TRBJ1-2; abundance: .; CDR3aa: CASSQEVGRQGAGGYTF
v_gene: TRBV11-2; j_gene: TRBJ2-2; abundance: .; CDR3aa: CASSPAGGTGELFF
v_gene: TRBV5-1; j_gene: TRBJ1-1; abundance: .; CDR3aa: CASSHPQTGLNTEAFF
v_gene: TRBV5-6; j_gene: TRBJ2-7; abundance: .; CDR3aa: CASSPLSPGSPYEQYF
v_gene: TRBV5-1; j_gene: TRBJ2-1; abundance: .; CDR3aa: CASSLEVVNNEQFF
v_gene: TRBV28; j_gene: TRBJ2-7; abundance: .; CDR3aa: CASRSTGTGRVYEQYF
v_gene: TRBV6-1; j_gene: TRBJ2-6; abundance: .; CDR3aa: CASNEPGLYSGANVLTF
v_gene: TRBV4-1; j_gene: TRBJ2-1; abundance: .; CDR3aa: CASSQSRTSGGYDEQFF
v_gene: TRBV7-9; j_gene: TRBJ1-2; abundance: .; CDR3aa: CASSYSRTGDPNYGYTF
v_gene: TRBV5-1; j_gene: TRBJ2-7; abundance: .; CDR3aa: CASSLIGDRNHYEQYF
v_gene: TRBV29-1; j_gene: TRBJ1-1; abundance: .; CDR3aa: CSPRQGVGTEAFF
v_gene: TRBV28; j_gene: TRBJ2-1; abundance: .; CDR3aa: CASSPIGGRLSSYNEQFF
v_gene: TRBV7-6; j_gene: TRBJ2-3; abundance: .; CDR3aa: CASSFIGTGGLDTQYF
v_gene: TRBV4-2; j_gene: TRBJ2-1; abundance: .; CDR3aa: CASSQLDSGRIGNEQFF
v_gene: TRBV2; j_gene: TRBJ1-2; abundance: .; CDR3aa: CASSEDGTVLYGYTF
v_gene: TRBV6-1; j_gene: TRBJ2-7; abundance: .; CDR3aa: CASWQGEQYF
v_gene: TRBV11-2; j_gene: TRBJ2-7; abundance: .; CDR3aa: CASSLGSSGTTEQYF
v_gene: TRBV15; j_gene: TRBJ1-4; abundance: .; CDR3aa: CATSREVSATNEKLFF
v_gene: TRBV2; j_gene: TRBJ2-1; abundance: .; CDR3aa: CASSEKDSHNEQFF
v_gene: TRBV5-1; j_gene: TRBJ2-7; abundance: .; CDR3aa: CASSLRQGAYEQYF
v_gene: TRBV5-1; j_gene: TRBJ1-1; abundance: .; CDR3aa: CASSRGQQNTEAFF
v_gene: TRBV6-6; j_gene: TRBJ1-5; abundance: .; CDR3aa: CASSYSFRGDQPQHF
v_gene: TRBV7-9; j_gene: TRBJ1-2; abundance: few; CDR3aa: CASSLQQGSGYTF
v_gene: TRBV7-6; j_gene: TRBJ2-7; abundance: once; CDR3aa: CASSLFGTGIYEQYF
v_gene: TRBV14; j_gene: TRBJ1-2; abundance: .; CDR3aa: CASSTQQILYGYTF
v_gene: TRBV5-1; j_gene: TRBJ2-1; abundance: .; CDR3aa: CASSAGAGAKFF
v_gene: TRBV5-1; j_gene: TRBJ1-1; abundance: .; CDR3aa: CASSLEVRGKDEAFF
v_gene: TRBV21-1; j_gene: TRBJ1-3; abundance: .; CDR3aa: CASRPAGGYSGNTIYF
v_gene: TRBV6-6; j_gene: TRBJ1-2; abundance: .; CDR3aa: CASTGRLANYGYTF
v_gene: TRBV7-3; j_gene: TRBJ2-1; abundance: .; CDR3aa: CASSHRDSYYNEQFF
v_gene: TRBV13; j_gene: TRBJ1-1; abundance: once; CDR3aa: CASSFDRGNTEAFF
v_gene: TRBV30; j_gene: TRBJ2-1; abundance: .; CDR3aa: CAWIEGPKYEQFF
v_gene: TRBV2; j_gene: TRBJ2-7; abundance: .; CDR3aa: CATQGLAGTLGSRKEQYF
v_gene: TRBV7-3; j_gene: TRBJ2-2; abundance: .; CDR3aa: CASGTGITGELFF
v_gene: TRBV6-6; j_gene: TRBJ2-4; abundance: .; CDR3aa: CASSPKNIQYF
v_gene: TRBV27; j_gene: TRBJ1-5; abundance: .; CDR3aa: CASRSWTGADQPQHF
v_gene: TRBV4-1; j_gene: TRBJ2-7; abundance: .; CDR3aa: CASTPGGAPYEQYF
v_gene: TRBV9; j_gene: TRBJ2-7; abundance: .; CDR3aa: CASSPRGTSLDEQYF